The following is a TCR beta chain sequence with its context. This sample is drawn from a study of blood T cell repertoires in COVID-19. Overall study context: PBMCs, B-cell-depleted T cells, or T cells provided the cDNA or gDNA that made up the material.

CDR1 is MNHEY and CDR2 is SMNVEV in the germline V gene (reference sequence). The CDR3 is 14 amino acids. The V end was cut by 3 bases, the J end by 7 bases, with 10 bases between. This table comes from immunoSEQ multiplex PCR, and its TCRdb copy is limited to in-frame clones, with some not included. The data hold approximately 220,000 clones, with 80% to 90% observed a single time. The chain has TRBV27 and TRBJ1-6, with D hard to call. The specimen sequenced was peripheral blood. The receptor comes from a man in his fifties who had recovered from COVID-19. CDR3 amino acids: CASSFRERNSPLHF. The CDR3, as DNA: TGTGCCAGCAGTTTTCGAGAGCGGAATTCACCCCTCCACTTT.